What follows describes a single T cell receptor (beta chain). What it recognizes is unknown. TCRdb's table, derived via immunoSEQ multiplex PCR, lists solely in-frame clones and lacks some. Here the sample spans tens of thousands of clones, more than 70% being singletons. The data are from a study of T cells in narcolepsy. Findings of the study overall: Comparing one patient's CSF and blood CD4+ clonotypes highlighted HCRT- and TRIB2-specific autoreactive clonotypes. Some memory CD4+ repertoires had no autoreactive clone sequences. Reportedly, autoreactive clonotypes were serially detected in patients' blood but not controls'.

The CDR3 sequence is 16 residues long. The germline V gene encodes CDR1 SGHAT and CDR2 FQNNGV. V lost 5 bases to trimming and J lost 3 bases, with 20 bases between them. V is TRBV11-2 and J is TRBJ2-7; possible D gene TRBD2, 5 bases. The sample taken for sequencing was CD45RA- memory CD4+ T cells from PBMCs. This clonotype was sampled from a human donor with narcolepsy. CDR3 in DNA: TGTGCCAGCAGCGCAAGTTTAACCTCGGGGTTCTACGAGCAGTACTTC. Its translation is CASSASLTSGFYEQYF.